Given below is one T cell receptor beta chain in context. This sample was taken from a study of blood T cell repertoires in COVID-19. As handled by the study authors: Estimated nucleated cell counts came from reference gene primer amplification. Here immunoSEQ multiplex PCR was the method, and the copy in TCRdb shows in-frame clones only, minus some. The V and J calls and clone size were taken over from that table, and D and trimming were inferred from the DNA. This table holds about 21,000 clones, 75% to 90% found once. There are 19 residues in the CDR3. The J segment lost 0 bases and the V segment lost 6 bases, leaving 18 bases of the junction unmatched. Germline V CDR1 and CDR2: MDHEN, SYDVKM.

V is TRBV28 and J is TRBJ1-1, with 8 bases lining up with TRBD1. The sample consisted of peripheral blood. The TCR comes from a man aged 80 or over with active or convalescent COVID-19. The CDR3 loop reads CASRQTWPRPGQVNTEAFF. As DNA, the CDR3 is TGTGCCAGCAGACAGACTTGGCCCCGTCCGGGACAGGTGAACACTGAAGCTTTCTTT.